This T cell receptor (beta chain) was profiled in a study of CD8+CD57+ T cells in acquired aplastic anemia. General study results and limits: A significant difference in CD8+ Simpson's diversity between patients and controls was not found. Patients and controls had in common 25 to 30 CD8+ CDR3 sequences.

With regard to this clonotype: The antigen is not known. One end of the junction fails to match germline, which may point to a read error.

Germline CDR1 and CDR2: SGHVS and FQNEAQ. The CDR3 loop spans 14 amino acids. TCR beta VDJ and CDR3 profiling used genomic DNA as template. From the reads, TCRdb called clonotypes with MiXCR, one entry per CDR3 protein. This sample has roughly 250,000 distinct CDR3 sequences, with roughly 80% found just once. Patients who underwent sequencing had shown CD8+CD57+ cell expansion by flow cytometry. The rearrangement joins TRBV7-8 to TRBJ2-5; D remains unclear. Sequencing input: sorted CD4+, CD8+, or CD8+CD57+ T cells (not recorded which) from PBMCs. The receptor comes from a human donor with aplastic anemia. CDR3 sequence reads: CASSCGSDQTALSF. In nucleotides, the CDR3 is TGTGCCAGCAGCTGTGGGTCAGACCAAACAGCCCTGTCCTTC.